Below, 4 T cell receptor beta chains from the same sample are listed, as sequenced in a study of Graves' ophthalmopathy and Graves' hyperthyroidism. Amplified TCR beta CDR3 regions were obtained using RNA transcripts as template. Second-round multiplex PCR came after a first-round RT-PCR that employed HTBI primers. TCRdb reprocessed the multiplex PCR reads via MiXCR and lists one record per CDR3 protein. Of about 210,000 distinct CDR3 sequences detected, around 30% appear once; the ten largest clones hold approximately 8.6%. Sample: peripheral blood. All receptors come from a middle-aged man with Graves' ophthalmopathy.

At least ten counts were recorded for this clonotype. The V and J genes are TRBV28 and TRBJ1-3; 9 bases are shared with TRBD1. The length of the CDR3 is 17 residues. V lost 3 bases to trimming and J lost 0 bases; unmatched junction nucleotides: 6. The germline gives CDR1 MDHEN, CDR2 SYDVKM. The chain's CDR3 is CASSFHGQGPSGNTIYF. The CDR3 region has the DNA TGTGCCAGCAGTTTCCACGGACAGGGGCCCTCTGGAAACACCATATATTTT.

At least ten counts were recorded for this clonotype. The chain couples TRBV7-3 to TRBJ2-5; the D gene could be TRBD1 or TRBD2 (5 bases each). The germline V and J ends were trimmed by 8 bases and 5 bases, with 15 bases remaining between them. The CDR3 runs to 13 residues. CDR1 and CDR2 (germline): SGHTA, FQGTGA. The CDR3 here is CASAGAKSETQYF. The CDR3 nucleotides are TGTGCCAGCGCCGGGGCAAAGTCGGAGACCCAGTACTTC. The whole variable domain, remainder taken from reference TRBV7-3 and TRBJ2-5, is GAGVSQTPSNKVTEKGKYVELRCDPISGHTALYWYRQSLGQGPEFLIYFQGTGAADDSGLPNDRFFAVRPEGSVSTLKIQRTERGDSAVYLCASAGAKSETQYFGPGTRLLVL.

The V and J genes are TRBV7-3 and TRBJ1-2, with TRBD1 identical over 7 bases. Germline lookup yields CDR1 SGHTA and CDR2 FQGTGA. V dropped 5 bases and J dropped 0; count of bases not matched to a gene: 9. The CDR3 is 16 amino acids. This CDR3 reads CASSLYGQAANYGYTF. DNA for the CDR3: TGTGCCAGCAGCCTCTACGGACAGGCGGCTAACTATGGCTACACCTTC.

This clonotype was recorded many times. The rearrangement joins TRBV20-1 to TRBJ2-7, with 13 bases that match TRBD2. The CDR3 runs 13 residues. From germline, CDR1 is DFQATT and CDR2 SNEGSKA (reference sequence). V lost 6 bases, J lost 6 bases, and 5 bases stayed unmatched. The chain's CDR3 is CSALAGGKAEQYF. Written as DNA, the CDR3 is TGCAGTGCACTAGCGGGAGGGAAGGCCGAGCAGTACTTC.